This T cell receptor beta chain was documented in a study of blood T cell repertoires in COVID-19. Study details: COVID-19 samples collected from the United States, Italy and Spain covered acute and convalescent phases. PBMCs, B-cell-depleted T cells, or T cells were the source of the cDNA or gDNA that made up the material.

Original analysis: Estimation of nucleated cell counts was performed using reference gene primer amplification. The assay was immunoSEQ multiplex PCR, and TCRdb's table has in-frame clones only and misses some. V, J and clone size reflect that table, while D and trimming were determined from the DNA. Of approximately 74,000 clones in the sample, 91% were seen once. This CDR3 spans 15 amino acids. Germline V CDR1 and CDR2: MDHEN, SYDVKM. The V end was cut by 5 bases, the J end by 5 bases, with 18 bases between. This TCR came from a woman in her sixties or seventies with active COVID-19. Sequences were obtained from peripheral blood. The gene calls are TRBV28 and TRBJ1-1; a possible D gene is TRBD1 (6 bases). The DNA for the CDR3 is TGTGCCAGCAGTCCAGGGGTGATAAGAGGGACTGAAGCTTTCTTT. This gives the protein CASSPGVIRGTEAFF.